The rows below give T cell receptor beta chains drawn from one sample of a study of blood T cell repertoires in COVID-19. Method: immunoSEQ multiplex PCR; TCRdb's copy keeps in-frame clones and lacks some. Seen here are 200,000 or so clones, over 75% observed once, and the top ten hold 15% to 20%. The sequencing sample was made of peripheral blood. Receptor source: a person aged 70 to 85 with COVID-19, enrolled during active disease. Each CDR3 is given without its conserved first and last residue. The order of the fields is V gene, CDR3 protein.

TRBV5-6 ASGPGTGLNEQF
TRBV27 ASGTGINYGYT
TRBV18 ASSPMTGGLTTEAF
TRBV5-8 ASSKDSHEAF
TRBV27 ASSLTGRGNTIY
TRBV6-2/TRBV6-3 ASSYSGSAYEQY
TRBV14 ASSRNRGGETQY
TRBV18 ASSRMTGIGTEAF
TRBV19 ASSTPGSNQPQH
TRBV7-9 ASSSELGKLF
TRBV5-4 ASSLGTPRGNEQF
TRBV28 ASSQAGNTIY
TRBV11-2 ASSLTGPFDEQY
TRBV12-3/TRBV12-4 ASSFKGRETQY
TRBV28 ATQYPGQLNEKLF
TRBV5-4 ASSSRLAGGGEQF
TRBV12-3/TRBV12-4 ASSLGRAEAF
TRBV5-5 ASSSIGGAGEKLF
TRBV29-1 SVLNPSTSGWF
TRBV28 ASSFGPSTGTGVWGAKNIQY
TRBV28 ASAVSAGVGQY
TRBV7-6 ASRERESTNEKLF
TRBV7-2 ASSLGRQGSHQPQH
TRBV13 ASSRNQEPQH
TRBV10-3 AISGRTSGGEQY
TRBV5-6 ASSPRAGTGWQTQY
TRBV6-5 ASSSIGTGYYEQY
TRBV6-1 ASSEAWDTPIQY
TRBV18 ASSPNQGGNTDTQY
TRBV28 AIDTGTGVYNEQF
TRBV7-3 ASSLIRYTEAF
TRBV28 ASSSETSSYNSPLH
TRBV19 ASNPTGANEKLF
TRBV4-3 ASSQEASSGGSITDTQY
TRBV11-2 ASTLNRGTEAF
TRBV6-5 ASSYSFASGADTQY
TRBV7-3 ASSQSGTSGVDNEQF
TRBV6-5 ASSYGWRGLTDTQY
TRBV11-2 ASSLVGGTSTDTQY
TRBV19 ASSLSLGTDEKLF
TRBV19 ASRTVGRDEQF